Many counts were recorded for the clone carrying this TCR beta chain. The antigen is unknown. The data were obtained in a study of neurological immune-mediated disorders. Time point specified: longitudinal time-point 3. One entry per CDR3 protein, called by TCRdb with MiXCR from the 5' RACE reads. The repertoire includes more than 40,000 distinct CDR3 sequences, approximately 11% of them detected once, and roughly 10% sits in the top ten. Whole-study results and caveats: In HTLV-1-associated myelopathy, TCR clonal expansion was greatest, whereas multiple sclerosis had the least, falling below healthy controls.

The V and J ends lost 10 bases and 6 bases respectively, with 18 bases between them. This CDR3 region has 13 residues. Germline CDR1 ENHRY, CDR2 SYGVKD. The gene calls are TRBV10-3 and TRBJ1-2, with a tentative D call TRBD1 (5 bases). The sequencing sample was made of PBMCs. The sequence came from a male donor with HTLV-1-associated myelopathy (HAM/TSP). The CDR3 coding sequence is TGTGCCACCAGCCCGGGACCTGATAATGGCTACACCTTC. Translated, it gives CATSPGPDNGYTF.